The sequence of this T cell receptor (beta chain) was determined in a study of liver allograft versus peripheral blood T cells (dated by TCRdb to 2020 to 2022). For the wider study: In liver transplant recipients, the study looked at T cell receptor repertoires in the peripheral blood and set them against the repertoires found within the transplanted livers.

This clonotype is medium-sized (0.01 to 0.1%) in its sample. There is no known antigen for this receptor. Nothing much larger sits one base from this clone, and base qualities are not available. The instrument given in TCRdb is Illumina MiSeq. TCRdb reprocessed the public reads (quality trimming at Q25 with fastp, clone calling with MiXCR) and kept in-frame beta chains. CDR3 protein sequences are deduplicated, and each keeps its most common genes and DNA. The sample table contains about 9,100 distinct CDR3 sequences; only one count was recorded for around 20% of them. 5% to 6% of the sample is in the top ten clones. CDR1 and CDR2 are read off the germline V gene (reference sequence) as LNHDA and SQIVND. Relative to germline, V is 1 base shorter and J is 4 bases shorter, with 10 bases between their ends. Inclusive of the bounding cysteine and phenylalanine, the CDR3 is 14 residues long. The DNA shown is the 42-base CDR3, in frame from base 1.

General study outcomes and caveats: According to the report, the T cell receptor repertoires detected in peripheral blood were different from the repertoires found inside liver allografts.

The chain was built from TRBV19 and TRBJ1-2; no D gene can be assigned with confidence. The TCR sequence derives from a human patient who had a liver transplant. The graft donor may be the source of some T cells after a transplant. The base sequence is TGTGCCAGTAGTATAGTAGACAATCCCTATGGCTACACCTTC. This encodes CASSIVDNPYGYTF.